This is a list of T cell receptor beta chains from one sample in a study of graft-versus-host responses after intestinal transplantation. These TCRs' antigens remain unknown. Assay: immunoSEQ multiplex PCR; the TCRdb copy retains only in-frame clones and omits some. The table lists 95,000 to 110,000 clones, roughly 93% of them singletons, with roughly 1% in the top ten. The sequenced sample was unstimulated CD8+ T cells sorted from spleen or lymph node cells, obtained before intestinal transplant. These receptors were obtained from a human donor who received an intestinal transplant. Both conserved end residues are part of each CDR3. Each record gives: D gene, V gene, clone size, J gene, CDR3 protein, CDR3 DNA. D genes are given only for firm matches. Only some rows state a clone size, as once, few, many or a class for expanded clones.

D gene: TRBD2; V gene: TRBV10-1; clone size: -; J gene: TRBJ2-5; CDR3 protein: CASSESLAGYETQYF; CDR3 DNA: TGCGCCAGCAGTGAGTCCCTAGCGGGGTATGAGACCCAGTACTTC
D gene: TRBD1; V gene: TRBV15; clone size: -; J gene: TRBJ2-7; CDR3 protein: CATSPLRAGTVFGEQYF; CDR3 DNA: TGTGCCACCAGCCCCCTCCGGGCAGGGACAGTTTTTGGCGAGCAGTACTTC
D gene: -; V gene: TRBV2; clone size: -; J gene: TRBJ2-3; CDR3 protein: CASSEGSASTDTQYF; CDR3 DNA: TGTGCCAGCAGTGAAGGTTCAGCCAGCACAGATACGCAGTATTTT
D gene: TRBD1; V gene: TRBV4-2; clone size: once; J gene: TRBJ2-5; CDR3 protein: CASSLIGTAKETQYF; CDR3 DNA: TGTGCCAGCAGCCTCATCGGGACAGCGAAAGAGACCCAGTACTTC
D gene: -; V gene: TRBV15; clone size: -; J gene: TRBJ1-2; CDR3 protein: CATSSGGMNYGYTF; CDR3 DNA: TGTGCCACCAGCAGCGGGGGGATGAACTATGGCTACACCTTC
D gene: TRBD2; V gene: TRBV27; clone size: -; J gene: TRBJ2-1; CDR3 protein: CASSPLLAGRLNEQFF; CDR3 DNA: TGTGCCAGCAGTCCCCTACTAGCGGGGAGGCTGAATGAGCAGTTCTTC
D gene: TRBD1; V gene: TRBV4-1; clone size: -; J gene: TRBJ1-5; CDR3 protein: CASSHPGQGAYQPQHF; CDR3 DNA: TGCGCCAGCAGCCATCCCGGACAGGGGGCTTATCAGCCCCAGCATTTT
D gene: -; V gene: TRBV7-8; clone size: -; J gene: TRBJ1-1; CDR3 protein: CASSLLRGTEAFF; CDR3 DNA: TGTGCCAGCAGCTTACTAAGAGGGACTGAAGCTTTCTTT
D gene: -; V gene: TRBV7-8; clone size: few; J gene: TRBJ1-5; CDR3 protein: CASSRTLGPGEPQHF; CDR3 DNA: TGTGCCAGCAGCCGAACTCTGGGCCCTGGGGAGCCCCAGCATTTT
D gene: -; V gene: TRBV7-6; clone size: -; J gene: TRBJ2-1; CDR3 protein: CASSPQPLPYNEQFF; CDR3 DNA: TGTGCCAGCAGCCCCCAGCCGTTGCCCTACAATGAGCAGTTCTTC
D gene: -; V gene: TRBV5-6; clone size: -; J gene: TRBJ1-1; CDR3 protein: CASSLPQGRNTEAFF; CDR3 DNA: TGTGCCAGCAGCTTACCACAGGGACGGAACACTGAAGCTTTCTTT
D gene: -; V gene: TRBV5-6; clone size: -; J gene: TRBJ2-6; CDR3 protein: CASSLVGYRVANVLTF; CDR3 DNA: TGTGCCAGCAGCTTGGTGGGATACAGGGTGGCCAACGTCCTGACTTTC
D gene: -; V gene: TRBV29-1; clone size: -; J gene: TRBJ2-7; CDR3 protein: CSAQDGGFEQYF; CDR3 DNA: TGCAGCGCCCAGGACGGGGGTTTCGAGCAGTACTTC
D gene: -; V gene: TRBV6-1; clone size: -; J gene: TRBJ2-2; CDR3 protein: CASSEYRDESGELFF; CDR3 DNA: TGTGCCAGCAGTGAATATAGGGATGAAAGCGGGGAGCTGTTTTTT
D gene: -; V gene: TRBV20-1; clone size: -; J gene: TRBJ2-7; CDR3 protein: CSATSYYEQYF; CDR3 DNA: TGCAGTGCTACAAGCTACTACGAGCAGTACTTC
D gene: -; V gene: TRBV7-9; clone size: -; J gene: TRBJ1-2; CDR3 protein: CASSSGLGYTF; CDR3 DNA: TGTGCCAGCAGCTCCGGGTTAGGCTACACCTTC
D gene: -; V gene: TRBV11-2; clone size: -; J gene: TRBJ1-1; CDR3 protein: CASSLYGTDMNTEAFF; CDR3 DNA: TGTGCCAGCAGCTTATACGGAACTGACATGAACACTGAAGCTTTCTTT
D gene: TRBD1; V gene: TRBV27; clone size: few; J gene: TRBJ2-5; CDR3 protein: CASSLTGERTKTQYF; CDR3 DNA: TGTGCCAGCAGTTTGACAGGGGAAAGAACGAAGACCCAGTACTTC
D gene: -; V gene: TRBV6-5; clone size: -; J gene: TRBJ1-2; CDR3 protein: CASSYTPNYGYTF; CDR3 DNA: TGTGCCAGCAGTTACACCCCCAACTATGGCTACACCTTC
D gene: -; V gene: TRBV2; clone size: -; J gene: TRBJ1-1; CDR3 protein: CASSGLGEETEAFF; CDR3 DNA: TGTGCCAGCAGTGGGCTGGGTGAAGAAACTGAAGCTTTCTTT
D gene: -; V gene: TRBV7-6; clone size: -; J gene: TRBJ2-5; CDR3 protein: CASSYDWNQETQYF; CDR3 DNA: TGTGCCAGCAGCTACGACTGGAACCAAGAGACCCAGTACTTC
D gene: TRBD1; V gene: TRBV10-2; clone size: -; J gene: TRBJ2-1; CDR3 protein: CASGGQGVSNEQFF; CDR3 DNA: TGCGCCAGCGGGGGACAGGGGGTCAGCAATGAGCAGTTCTTC
D gene: -; V gene: TRBV9; clone size: -; J gene: TRBJ1-3; CDR3 protein: CASSVANSGNTIYF; CDR3 DNA: TGTGCCAGCAGCGTAGCGAACTCTGGAAACACCATATATTTT
D gene: TRBD2; V gene: TRBV11-3; clone size: -; J gene: TRBJ2-7; CDR3 protein: CASSLVLAGASYEQYF; CDR3 DNA: TGTGCCAGCAGCTTAGTACTAGCGGGGGCCTCCTACGAGCAGTACTTC
D gene: -; V gene: TRBV19; clone size: -; J gene: TRBJ1-1; CDR3 protein: CASSISPLPRQNEAFF; CDR3 DNA: TGTGCCAGTAGTATATCTCCCCTCCCGAGACAGAACGAAGCTTTCTTT
D gene: TRBD1; V gene: TRBV30; clone size: -; J gene: TRBJ1-2; CDR3 protein: CAWSTRGNGYTF; CDR3 DNA: TGTGCCTGGAGTACCAGGGGGAATGGCTACACCTTC
D gene: TRBD1; V gene: TRBV4-1; clone size: few; J gene: TRBJ2-3; CDR3 protein: CASSQGTGGPTDTQYF; CDR3 DNA: TGCGCCAGCAGCCAAGGGACAGGGGGACCCACAGATACGCAGTATTTT
D gene: -; V gene: TRBV21-1; clone size: -; J gene: TRBJ1-3; CDR3 protein: CASSCYRATLSGNTIYF; CDR3 DNA: TGTGCCAGCAGCTGTTATAGGGCAACCCTCTCTGGAAACACCATATATTTT
D gene: TRBD2; V gene: TRBV4-1; clone size: -; J gene: TRBJ2-1; CDR3 protein: CASSPLATSGGLRNEQFF; CDR3 DNA: TGCGCCAGCAGCCCTTTAGCGACTAGCGGGGGGCTGAGGAATGAGCAGTTCTTC
D gene: -; V gene: TRBV14; clone size: -; J gene: TRBJ2-3; CDR3 protein: CASSPSRRTDTQYF; CDR3 DNA: TGTGCCAGCAGCCCCAGCAGGCGCACAGATACGCAGTATTTT
D gene: -; V gene: TRBV27; clone size: -; J gene: TRBJ2-5; CDR3 protein: CASSLNYEETQYF; CDR3 DNA: TGTGCCAGCAGCCTAAATTATGAGGAGACCCAGTACTTC
D gene: -; V gene: TRBV19; clone size: -; J gene: TRBJ2-7; CDR3 protein: CASSIARGSYEQYF; CDR3 DNA: TGTGCCAGTAGTATAGCCAGGGGTTCCTACGAGCAGTACTTC
D gene: -; V gene: TRBV4-1; clone size: -; J gene: TRBJ1-2; CDR3 protein: CASSQEGDSSYGYTF; CDR3 DNA: TGCGCCAGCAGCCAAGAAGGTGACAGCTCCTATGGCTACACCTTC
D gene: -; V gene: TRBV4-1; clone size: -; J gene: TRBJ1-1; CDR3 protein: CASSQVGGNTEAFF; CDR3 DNA: TGCGCCAGCAGCCAAGTCGGAGGGAACACTGAAGCTTTCTTT
D gene: -; V gene: TRBV7-3; clone size: -; J gene: TRBJ2-7; CDR3 protein: CASSLNPGSEQYF; CDR3 DNA: TGTGCCAGCAGCTTAAATCCGGGTAGCGAGCAGTACTTC
D gene: -; V gene: TRBV5-5; clone size: -; J gene: TRBJ2-3; CDR3 protein: CASSLGVNTDTQYF; CDR3 DNA: TGTGCCAGCAGCTTGGGGGTCAACACAGATACGCAGTATTTT
D gene: TRBD2; V gene: TRBV9; clone size: -; J gene: TRBJ2-7; CDR3 protein: CASSVASGSYEQYF; CDR3 DNA: TGTGCCAGCAGCGTGGCTAGCGGGAGCTACGAGCAGTACTTC
D gene: -; V gene: TRBV6-4; clone size: -; J gene: TRBJ2-1; CDR3 protein: CASSVYPNNEQFF; CDR3 DNA: TGTGCCAGCAGTGTCTACCCAAACAATGAGCAGTTCTTC
D gene: -; V gene: TRBV6-1; clone size: -; J gene: TRBJ2-7; CDR3 protein: CASSEGNIGEQYF; CDR3 DNA: TGTGCCAGCAGTGAGGGAAATATAGGCGAGCAGTACTTC
D gene: TRBD2; V gene: TRBV5-1; clone size: -; J gene: TRBJ2-3; CDR3 protein: CASSGERGSTDTQYF; CDR3 DNA: TGCGCCAGCTCGGGGGAGCGGGGGAGCACAGATACGCAGTATTTT
D gene: TRBD1; V gene: TRBV7-8; clone size: once; J gene: TRBJ1-2; CDR3 protein: CASSLEGGNYGYTF; CDR3 DNA: TGTGCCAGCAGCTTAGAAGGGGGCAACTATGGCTACACCTTC
D gene: -; V gene: TRBV12-5; clone size: -; J gene: TRBJ2-7; CDR3 protein: CASGFGVYEQYF; CDR3 DNA: TGTGCTAGTGGTTTTGGTGTCTACGAGCAGTACTTC
D gene: -; V gene: TRBV6-5; clone size: -; J gene: TRBJ2-1; CDR3 protein: CASSSHPTGPQFF; CDR3 DNA: TGTGCCAGCAGTTCCCACCCAACAGGGCCCCAGTTCTTC
D gene: -; V gene: TRBV5-5; clone size: -; J gene: TRBJ2-6; CDR3 protein: CASSLEDSLSGANVLTF; CDR3 DNA: TGTGCCAGCAGCTTGGAGGACAGCCTCTCTGGGGCCAACGTCCTGACTTTC
D gene: TRBD1; V gene: TRBV10-1; clone size: -; J gene: TRBJ2-7; CDR3 protein: CASSDPGTAYEQYF; CDR3 DNA: TGCGCCAGCAGTGACCCAGGGACAGCCTACGAGCAGTACTTC
D gene: TRBD1; V gene: TRBV27; clone size: -; J gene: TRBJ1-5; CDR3 protein: CASGTGQAQHF; CDR3 DNA: TGTGCCAGCGGCACGGGACAGGCCCAGCATTTT